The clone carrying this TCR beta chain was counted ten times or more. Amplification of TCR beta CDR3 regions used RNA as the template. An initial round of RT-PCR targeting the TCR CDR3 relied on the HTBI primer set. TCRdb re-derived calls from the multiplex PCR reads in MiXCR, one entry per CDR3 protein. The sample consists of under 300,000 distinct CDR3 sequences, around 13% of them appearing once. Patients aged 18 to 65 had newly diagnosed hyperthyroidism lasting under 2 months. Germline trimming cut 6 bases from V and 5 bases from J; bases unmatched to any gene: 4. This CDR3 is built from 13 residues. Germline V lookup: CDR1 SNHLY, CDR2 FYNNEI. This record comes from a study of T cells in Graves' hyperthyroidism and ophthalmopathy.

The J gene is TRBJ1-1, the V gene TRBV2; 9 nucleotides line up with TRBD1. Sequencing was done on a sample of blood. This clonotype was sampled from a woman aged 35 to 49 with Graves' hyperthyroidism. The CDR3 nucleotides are TGTGCCAGCAGCGGACAGGGGAGGACTGAAGCTTTCTTT. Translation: CASSGQGRTEAFF.